Sequencing of this T cell receptor beta chain was carried out in a study of cytomegalovirus exposure and HLA in healthy donors. The V gene end was trimmed by 3 bases and the J gene end by 3 bases; junction bases not matched to a gene: 3. The length of the CDR3 is 15 residues. Looked up from germline, CDR1 is MGHDK and CDR2 is SYGVNS. PCR used 60 Vbeta primers and 13 Jbeta primers. In the authors' methods: Unique TCR beta chains numbered around 80 million in a later analysis, with around 10 million shared. The protocol was immunoSEQ multiplex PCR, while the TCRdb copy is restricted to in-frame clones and leaves out a portion. The V and J calls and the clone size are those of that table, but D and trimming were determined from the DNA. The sample includes 60,000 to 70,000 clones, roughly 72% seen only once; the top ten take approximately 6.3%.

The chain recombines TRBV25-1 with TRBJ2-1; 9 bases align to TRBD2. This receptor was taken from a man between 50 and 59 years old in good health and CMV-seronegative. The sequenced material came from PBMCs. CDR3 in DNA: TGTGCCAGCAGTGACGGGACTAGCCACTACAATGAGCAGTTCTTC. It encodes CASSDGTSHYNEQFF.